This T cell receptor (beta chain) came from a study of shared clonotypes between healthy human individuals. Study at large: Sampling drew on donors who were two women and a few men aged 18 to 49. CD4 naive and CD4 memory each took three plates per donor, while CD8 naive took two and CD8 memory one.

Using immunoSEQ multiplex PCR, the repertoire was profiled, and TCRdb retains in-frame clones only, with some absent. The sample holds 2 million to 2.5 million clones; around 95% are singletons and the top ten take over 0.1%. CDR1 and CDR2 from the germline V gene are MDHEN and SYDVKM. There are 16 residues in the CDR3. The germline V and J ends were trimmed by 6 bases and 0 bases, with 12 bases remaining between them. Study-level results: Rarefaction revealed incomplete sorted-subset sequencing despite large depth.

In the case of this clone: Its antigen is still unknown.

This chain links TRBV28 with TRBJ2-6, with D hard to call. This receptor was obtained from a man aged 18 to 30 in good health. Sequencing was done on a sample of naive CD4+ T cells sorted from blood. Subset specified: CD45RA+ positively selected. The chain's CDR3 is CASSPGRYSGANVLTF. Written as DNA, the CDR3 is TGTGCCAGCAGCCCCGGACGCTACTCTGGGGCCAACGTCCTGACTTTC.